The clone carrying this TCR beta chain was observed once. This specimen comes from a study of blood T cell repertoires in COVID-19. Overall study context: Some COVID-19 samples were acute and others convalescent; all came from the United States, Italy and Spain. Sources were T cells, B-cell-depleted T cells, or PBMCs; the material itself was cDNA or gDNA.

Authors' data handling: Using reference gene primer amplification, nucleated cell counts were estimated. TCRdb's table, derived via immunoSEQ multiplex PCR, lists solely in-frame clones and lacks some. V, J and clone size were drawn from that table, and D and trimming were deduced from the DNA. Of a few hundred thousand clones in the sample, roughly nine tenths were seen once. After removal of 5 bases from V and 3 bases from J, the junction contained 5 bases not matched to a gene. Germline V gene sequence: CDR1 KGHSH, CDR2 LQKENI. The CDR3 has 15 amino acids. This TCR derives from a woman aged 45-59 years with acute or convalescent COVID-19. Sequenced input: peripheral blood. This rearrangement joins TRBV18 to TRBJ2-2; 8 nucleotides match TRBD1. The CDR3 sequence is CASSTTGGYTGELFF. CDR3 sequence (DNA): TGTGCCAGCTCAACCACAGGGGGGTACACCGGGGAGCTGTTTTTT.